This TCR beta chain was sequenced in a study of blood T cell repertoires in COVID-19. Turning to the study itself: Samples of COVID-19 (acute and convalescent) were obtained from the United States, Italy and Spain. PBMCs, B-cell-depleted T cells, or T cells were the source of the cDNA or gDNA that made up the material.

The CDR3 spans 16 residues. Germline CDR1 and CDR2: SGHDT and YYEEEE. Trimming pared 3 bases from V and 2 bases from J, leaving 15 bases between. Original processing methods: Estimated nucleated cell counts came from reference gene primer amplification. TCRdb keeps only in-frame clones here, not all; method: immunoSEQ multiplex PCR. Clone size and V and J calls were adopted from that table, with D and trimming inferred from the DNA. The sample records 240,000 or so clones, around 85% being singletons. What was sequenced was peripheral blood. The clonotype originates from an elderly woman with acute or convalescent COVID-19. The chain joins TRBV5-6 to TRBJ1-3, with D perhaps TRBD1 (5 bases). For the CDR3, the DNA is TGTGCCAGCAGCTCCGGATTTTGGGGGGCTGGAAACACCATATATTTT. Translating it yields CASSSGFWGAGNTIYF.